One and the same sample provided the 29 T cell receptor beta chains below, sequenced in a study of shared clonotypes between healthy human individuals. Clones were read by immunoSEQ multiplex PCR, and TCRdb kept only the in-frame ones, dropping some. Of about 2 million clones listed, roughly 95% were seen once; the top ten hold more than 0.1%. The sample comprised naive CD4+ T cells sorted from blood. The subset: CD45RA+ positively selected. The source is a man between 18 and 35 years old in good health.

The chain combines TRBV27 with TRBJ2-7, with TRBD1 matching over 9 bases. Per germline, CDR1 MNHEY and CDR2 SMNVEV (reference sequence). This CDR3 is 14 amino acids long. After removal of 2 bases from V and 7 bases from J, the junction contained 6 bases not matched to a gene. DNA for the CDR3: TGTGCCAGCAGTTTAAACAGGGGGCGCGGGGAGCAGTACTTC. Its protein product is CASSLNRGRGEQYF.

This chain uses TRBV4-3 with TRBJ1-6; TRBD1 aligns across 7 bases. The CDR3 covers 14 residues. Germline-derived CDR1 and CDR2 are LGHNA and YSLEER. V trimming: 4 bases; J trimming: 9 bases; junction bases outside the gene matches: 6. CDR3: CASSPRQGGSPLHF. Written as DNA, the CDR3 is TGCGCCAGCAGCCCACGACAGGGAGGTTCACCCCTCCACTTT.

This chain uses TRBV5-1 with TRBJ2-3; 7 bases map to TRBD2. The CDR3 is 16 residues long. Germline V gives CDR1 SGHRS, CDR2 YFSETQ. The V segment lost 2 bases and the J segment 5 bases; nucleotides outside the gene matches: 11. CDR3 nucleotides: TGCGCCAGCAGCTTAAGGGAGGGCCGCTCCGGAGATACGCAGTATTTT. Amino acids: CASSLREGRSGDTQYF.

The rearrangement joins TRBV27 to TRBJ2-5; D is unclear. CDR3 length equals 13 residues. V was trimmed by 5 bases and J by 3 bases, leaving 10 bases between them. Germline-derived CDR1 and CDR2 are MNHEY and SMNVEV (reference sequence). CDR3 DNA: TGTGCCAGCAGTGACATACTGGAAGAGACCCAGTACTTC. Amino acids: CASSDILEETQYF.

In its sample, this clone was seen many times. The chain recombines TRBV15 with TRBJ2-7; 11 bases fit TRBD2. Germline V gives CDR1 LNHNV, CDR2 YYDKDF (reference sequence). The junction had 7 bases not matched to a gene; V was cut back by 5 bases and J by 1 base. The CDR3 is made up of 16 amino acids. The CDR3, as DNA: TGTGCCACCAGCCGCCCCGGGACTAGCGGATCCTACGAGCAGTACTTC. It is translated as CATSRPGTSGSYEQYF. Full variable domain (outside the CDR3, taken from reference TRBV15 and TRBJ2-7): DAMVIQNPRYQVTQFGKPVTLSCSQTLNHNVMYWYQQKSSQAPKLLFHYYDKDFNNEADTPDNFQSRRPNTSFCFLDIRSPGLGDTAMYLCATSRPGTSGSYEQYFGPGTRLTVT.

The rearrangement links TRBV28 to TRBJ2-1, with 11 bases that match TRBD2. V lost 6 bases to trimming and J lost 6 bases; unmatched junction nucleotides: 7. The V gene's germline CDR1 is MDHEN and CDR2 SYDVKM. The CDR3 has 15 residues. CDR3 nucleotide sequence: TGTGCCAGCAGGAATAGCGGGGGGGTTGTCAATGAGCAGTTCTTC. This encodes CASRNSGGVVNEQFF.

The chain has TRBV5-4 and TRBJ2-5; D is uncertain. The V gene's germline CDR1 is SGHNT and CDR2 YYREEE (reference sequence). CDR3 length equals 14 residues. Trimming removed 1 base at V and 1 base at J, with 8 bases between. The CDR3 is CASSLSKGQETQYF. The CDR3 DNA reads TGTGCCAGCAGCTTGTCAAAGGGCCAAGAGACCCAGTACTTC. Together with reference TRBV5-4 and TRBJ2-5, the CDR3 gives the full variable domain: ETGVTQSPTHLIKTRGQQVTLRCSSQSGHNTVSWYQQALGQGPQFIFQYYREEENGRGNFPPRFSGLQFPNYSSELNVNALELDDSALYLCASSLSKGQETQYFGPGTRLLVL.

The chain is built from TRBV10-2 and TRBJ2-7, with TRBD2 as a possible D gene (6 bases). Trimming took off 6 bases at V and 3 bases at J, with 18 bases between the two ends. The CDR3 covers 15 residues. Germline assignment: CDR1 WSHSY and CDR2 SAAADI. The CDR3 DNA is TGCGCCAGCAGCCCCCTACCACTAGCTGGCTACGAGCAGTACTTC. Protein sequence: CASSPLPLAGYEQYF.

Written as DNA, the CDR3 is TGTGCCACCAAACCGCGGACAGGGGGTGGCAATGAGCAGTTCTTC. This translates into CATKPRTGGGNEQFF. The chain carries TRBV6-6 and TRBJ2-1; the match to TRBD1 covers 10 bases. CDR1 and CDR2 (germline): MNHNY, SVGAGI (reference sequence). The CDR3 loop spans 15 amino acids. V was clipped by 10 bases and J by 6 bases; unmatched bases: 12.

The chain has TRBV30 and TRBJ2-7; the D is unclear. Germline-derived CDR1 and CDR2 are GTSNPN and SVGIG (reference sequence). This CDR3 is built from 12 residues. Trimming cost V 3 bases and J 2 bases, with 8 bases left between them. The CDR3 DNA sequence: TGTGCCTGGAGCAACTCCGCCTACGAGCAGTACTTC. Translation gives CAWSNSAYEQYF.

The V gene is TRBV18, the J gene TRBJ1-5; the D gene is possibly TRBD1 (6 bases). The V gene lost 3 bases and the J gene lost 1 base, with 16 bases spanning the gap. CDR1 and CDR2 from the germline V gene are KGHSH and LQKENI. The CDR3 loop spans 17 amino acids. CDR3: CASSPSGGAISNQPQHF. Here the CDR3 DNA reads TGTGCCAGCTCACCCTCGGGGGGGGCTATCAGCAATCAGCCCCAGCATTTT.

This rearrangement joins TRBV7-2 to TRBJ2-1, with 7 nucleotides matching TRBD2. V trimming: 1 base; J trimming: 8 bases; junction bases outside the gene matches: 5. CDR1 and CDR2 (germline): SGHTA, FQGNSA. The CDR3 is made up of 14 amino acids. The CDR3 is CASSLGDYTYEQFF. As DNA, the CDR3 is TGTGCCAGCAGCTTAGGGGACTATACCTATGAGCAGTTCTTC.

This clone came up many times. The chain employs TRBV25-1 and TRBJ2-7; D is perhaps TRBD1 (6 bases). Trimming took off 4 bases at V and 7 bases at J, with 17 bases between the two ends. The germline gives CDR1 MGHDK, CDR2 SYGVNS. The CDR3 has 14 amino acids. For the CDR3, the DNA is TGTGCCAGCAGTGCTACAGGGTACTCGAGTGAGCAGTACTTC. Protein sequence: CASSATGYSSEQYF.

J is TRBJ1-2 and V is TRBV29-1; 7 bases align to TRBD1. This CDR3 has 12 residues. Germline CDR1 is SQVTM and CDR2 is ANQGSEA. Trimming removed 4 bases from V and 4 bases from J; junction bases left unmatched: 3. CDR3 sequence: CSVGQGAYGYTF. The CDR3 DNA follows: TGCAGCGTTGGACAGGGTGCCTATGGCTACACCTTC.

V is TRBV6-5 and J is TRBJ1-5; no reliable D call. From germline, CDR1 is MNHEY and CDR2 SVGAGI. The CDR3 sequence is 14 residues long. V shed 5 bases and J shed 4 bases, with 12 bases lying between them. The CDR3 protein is CASSELTQNQPQHF. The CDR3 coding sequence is TGTGCCAGCAGTGAATTAACCCAGAATCAGCCCCAGCATTTT.

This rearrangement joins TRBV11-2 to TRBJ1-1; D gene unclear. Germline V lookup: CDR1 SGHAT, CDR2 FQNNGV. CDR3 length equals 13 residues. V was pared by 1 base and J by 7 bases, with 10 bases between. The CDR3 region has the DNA TGTGCCAGCAGCTTAGGCGGCGGATTTGAAGCTTTCTTT. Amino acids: CASSLGGGFEAFF.

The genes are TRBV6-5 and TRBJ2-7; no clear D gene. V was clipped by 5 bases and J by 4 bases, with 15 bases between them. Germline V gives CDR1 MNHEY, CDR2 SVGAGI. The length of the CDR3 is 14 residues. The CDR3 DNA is TGTGCCAGCAGTACCGACTGGACCTTATACGAGCAGTACTTC. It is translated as CASSTDWTLYEQYF.

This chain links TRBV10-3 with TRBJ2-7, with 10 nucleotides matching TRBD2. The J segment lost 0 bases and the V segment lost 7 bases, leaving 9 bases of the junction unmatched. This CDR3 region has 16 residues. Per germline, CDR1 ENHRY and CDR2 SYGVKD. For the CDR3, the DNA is TGTGCCATCACAAACCAAAGCGGGGGGGCCTCCTACGAGCAGTACTTC. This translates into CAITNQSGGASYEQYF.

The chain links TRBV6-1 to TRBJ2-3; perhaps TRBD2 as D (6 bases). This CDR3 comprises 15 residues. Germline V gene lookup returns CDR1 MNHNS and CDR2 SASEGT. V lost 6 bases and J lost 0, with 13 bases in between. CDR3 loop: CASREGPISTDTQYF. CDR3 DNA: TGTGCCAGCAGGGAGGGCCCCATTAGCACAGATACGCAGTATTTT.

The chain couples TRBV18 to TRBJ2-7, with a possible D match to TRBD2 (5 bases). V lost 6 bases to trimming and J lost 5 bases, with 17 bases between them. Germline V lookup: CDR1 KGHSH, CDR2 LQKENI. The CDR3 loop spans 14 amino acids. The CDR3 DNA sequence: TGTGCCAGCTCCTCCGGGAACCTAGCCCACGAGCAGTACTTC. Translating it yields CASSSGNLAHEQYF.

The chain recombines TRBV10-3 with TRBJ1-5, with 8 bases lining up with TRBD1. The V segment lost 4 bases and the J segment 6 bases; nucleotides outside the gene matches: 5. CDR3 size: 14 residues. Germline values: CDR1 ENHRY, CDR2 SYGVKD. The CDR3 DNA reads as TGTGCCATCAGTGCGCAGGGGGCCGGTCAGCCCCAGCATTTT. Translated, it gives CAISAQGAGQPQHF.

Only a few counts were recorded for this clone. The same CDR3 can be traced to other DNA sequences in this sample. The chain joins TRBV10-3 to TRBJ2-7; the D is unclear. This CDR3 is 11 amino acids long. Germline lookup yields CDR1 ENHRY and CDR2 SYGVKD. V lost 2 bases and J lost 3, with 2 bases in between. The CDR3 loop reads CAISEGYEQYF. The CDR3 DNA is TGTGCCATCAGTGAGGGCTACGAGCAGTACTTC.

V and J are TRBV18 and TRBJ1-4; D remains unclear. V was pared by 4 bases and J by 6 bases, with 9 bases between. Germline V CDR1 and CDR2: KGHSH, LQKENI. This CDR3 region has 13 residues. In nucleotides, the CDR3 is TGTGCCAGCTCACATTACAAGGATGAAAAACTGTTTTTT. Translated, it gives CASSHYKDEKLFF.

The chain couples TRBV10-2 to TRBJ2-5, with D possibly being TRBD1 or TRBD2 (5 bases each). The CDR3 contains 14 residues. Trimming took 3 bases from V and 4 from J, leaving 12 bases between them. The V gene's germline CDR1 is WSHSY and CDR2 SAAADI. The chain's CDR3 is CASSDLQGRETQYF. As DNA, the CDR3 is TGCGCCAGCAGTGATTTGCAGGGACGAGAGACCCAGTACTTC.

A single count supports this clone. CDR3 in amino acids: CASRPLQGALVETQYF. The DNA for the CDR3 is TGTGCCAGCAGACCCTTACAGGGGGCGTTGGTAGAGACCCAGTACTTC. J is TRBJ2-5 and V is TRBV27; TRBD1 agrees at 9 bases. Germline values: CDR1 MNHEY, CDR2 SMNVEV (reference sequence). The CDR3 spans 16 residues. Trimming at V came to 6 bases and at J to 4 bases, leaving 12 bases not matched to a gene.

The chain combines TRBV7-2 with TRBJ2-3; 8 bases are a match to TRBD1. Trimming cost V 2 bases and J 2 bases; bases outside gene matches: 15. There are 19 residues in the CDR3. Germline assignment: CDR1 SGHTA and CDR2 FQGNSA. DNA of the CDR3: TGTGCCAGCAGCTTAACCGGGACAGGAACAGCCATTGCCACAGATACGCAGTATTTT. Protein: CASSLTGTGTAIATDTQYF.

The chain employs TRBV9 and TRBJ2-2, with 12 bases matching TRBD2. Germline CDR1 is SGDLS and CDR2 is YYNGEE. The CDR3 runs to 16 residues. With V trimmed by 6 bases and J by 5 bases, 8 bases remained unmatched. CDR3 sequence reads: CASNIGGTSGTGELFF. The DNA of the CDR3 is TGTGCCAGCAACATAGGGGGGACTAGCGGGACCGGGGAGCTGTTTTTT.

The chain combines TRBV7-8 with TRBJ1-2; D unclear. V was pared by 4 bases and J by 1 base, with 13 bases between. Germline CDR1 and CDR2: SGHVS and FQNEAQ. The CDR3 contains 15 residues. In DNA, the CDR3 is TGTGCCAGCAGCTCCCGACGGAAAGATAACTATGGCTACACCTTC. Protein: CASSSRRKDNYGYTF.

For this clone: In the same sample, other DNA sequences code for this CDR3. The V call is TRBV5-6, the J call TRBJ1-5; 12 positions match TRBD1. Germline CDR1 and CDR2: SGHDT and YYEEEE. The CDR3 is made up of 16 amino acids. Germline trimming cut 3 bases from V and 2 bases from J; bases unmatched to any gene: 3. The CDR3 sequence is CASSSGTGGRNQPQHF. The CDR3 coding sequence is TGTGCCAGCAGCTCCGGGACAGGGGGCCGCAATCAGCCCCAGCATTTT.